This TCR beta chain was sequenced in a study of response to subunit inactivated influenza vaccine. This clonotype was seen ten or more times. The CDR3 contains 13 residues. With 0 bases removed from V and 5 bases from J, the gap between germline ends came to 7 bases. Per the germline V gene, CDR1 is ENHRY and CDR2 is SYGVKD. TCRdb itself ran the RT-PCR reads through MiXCR, one entry per CDR3 protein. The data show just under 550,000 distinct CDR3 sequences, under 30% seen once. These data were also filed under a second study, of T cells expressing NK-cell markers. That work states: Template switching by 5'RACE with UMIs generated the TCR beta cDNA. It was sorted CD3+CD56-NKG2C+, CD3+CD56+NKG2C- and CD3+CD56+NKG2C+ T cells that provided the TCR beta repertoires. Serological testing identified seven of the eight sequenced donors as HCMV-seropositive and one as seronegative.

This chain links TRBV10-3 with TRBJ2-5; D gene uncertain. The source is a man in his fifties or sixties who received an inactivated influenza vaccine. Sample: CD4+ T cells sorted from PBMCs, taken 12 days after vaccination. The CDR3 loop reads CAISESRDETQYF. CDR3 sequence (DNA): TGTGCCATCAGTGAGTCTAGGGATGAGACCCAGTACTTC.